One T cell receptor (beta chain) is described in this entry. Germline V gene data show CDR1 as SGHTA and CDR2 as FQGNSA. The ends were cut back, 2 bases at V and 5 bases at J, with 13 bases in the middle. The CDR3 has 15 amino acids. The entry originates in a study of technical replicates of blood from a handful of donors. Profiled with immunoSEQ multiplex PCR; TCRdb holds only in-frame clones, not every one. Here the sample spans more than 75,000 clones, about 95% being singletons. The sample was T cells isolated from PBMCs. V gene TRBV7-2 combines with J gene TRBJ2-1; D ambiguous. The sequence was obtained from a human donor in good health. CDR3 in DNA: TGTGCCAGCAGCTTATGGAGTTCCCCCGACAATGAGCAGTTCTTC. Translating it yields CASSLWSSPDNEQFF.